The rows below give T cell receptor beta chains drawn from one sample of a study of cytomegalovirus exposure and HLA in healthy donors. The table came from immunoSEQ multiplex PCR; TCRdb's copy has only in-frame clones and leaves some out. This table lists roughly 78,000 clones. Sequencing was performed on PBMCs. Source of these receptors: a boy aged 5-17 years in good health and CMV-seronegative. Both conserved end residues are part of each CDR3.

J: TRBJ2-5; V: TRBV4-1; CDR3: CASSRGEIEGTQYF
J: TRBJ2-1; V: TRBV4-1; CDR3: CASSQEEGASARSYNEQFF
J: TRBJ2-5; V: TRBV30; CDR3: CAWNRINRGFRETQYF
J: TRBJ1-5; V: TRBV5-5; CDR3: CASSSGQHNQPQHF
J: TRBJ1-1; V: TRBV30; CDR3: CAWSGSSYTEAFF
J: TRBJ2-1; V: TRBV7-3; CDR3: CASSMVGQGYNEQFF
J: TRBJ1-5; V: TRBV9; CDR3: CASSGSGQAQGPQHF
J: TRBJ2-7; V: TRBV9; CDR3: CASSVGGSLSYEQYF
J: TRBJ2-1; V: TRBV7-9; CDR3: CASSFPTSGSPEQFF
J: TRBJ2-1; V: TRBV9; CDR3: CASSTRGNNEQFF
J: TRBJ1-5; V: TRBV19; CDR3: CASSTDRAHSNQPQHF
J: TRBJ2-3; V: TRBV30; CDR3: CAWMTSGSKGPQYF
J: TRBJ2-1; V: TRBV11-3; CDR3: CASSLAGGLAGGNEQFF
J: TRBJ1-5; V: TRBV30; CDR3: CAWSVTASNQHQHF
J: TRBJ1-5; V: TRBV5-1; CDR3: CASSLEAGTGGNQPQHF
J: TRBJ1-2; V: TRBV5-6; CDR3: CASSLGGTGGYGYTF
J: TRBJ1-2; V: TRBV19; CDR3: CASSPTVQGSDYGYTF
J: TRBJ1-2; V: TRBV19; CDR3: CASSTTRDRANYGYTF
J: TRBJ2-7; V: TRBV25-1; CDR3: CASSEGDTAYEQYF
J: TRBJ1-3; V: TRBV30; CDR3: CAWSIRGVGNTIYF
J: TRBJ2-5; V: TRBV19; CDR3: CASSRGTVPGETQYF
J: TRBJ1-2; V: TRBV18; CDR3: CASSRSGGVRGYTF
J: TRBJ2-6; V: TRBV29-1; CDR3: CSVTPGVRSGANVLTF
J: TRBJ2-1; V: TRBV7-2; CDR3: CASSLAGLHNEQFF
J: TRBJ1-2; V: TRBV5-6; CDR3: CASSLGRGNYGYTF
J: TRBJ1-2; V: TRBV29-1; CDR3: CSATGPDGGYTF
J: TRBJ1-5; V: TRBV16; CDR3: CASSRGTGGVNQPQHF
J: TRBJ2-7; V: TRBV5-1; CDR3: CASSPQGDEQYF
J: TRBJ2-7; V: TRBV4-1; CDR3: CASSPWDTYSYEQYF
J: TRBJ1-2; V: TRBV9; CDR3: CASSRTVEANYGYTF
J: TRBJ2-2; V: TRBV30; CDR3: CATDRGLGGELFF
J: TRBJ1-1; V: TRBV7-9; CDR3: CASSLGTANTEAFF
J: TRBJ2-1; V: TRBV6-5; CDR3: CASNRGGEQFF
J: TRBJ2-7; V: TRBV19; CDR3: CASMISGSSHEQYF
J: TRBJ2-5; V: TRBV5-1; CDR3: CASSSARGETQYF
J: TRBJ1-2; V: TRBV7-9; CDR3: CASSLSGSDGYTF
J: TRBJ2-3; V: TRBV5-6; CDR3: CASSLRTSGRTDTQYF
J: TRBJ2-7; V: TRBV5-1; CDR3: CASSKMGQGSEQYF
J: TRBJ2-1; V: TRBV2; CDR3: CATKTQGAVYNEQFF
J: TRBJ2-5; V: TRBV18; CDR3: CASSPPSETQYF
J: TRBJ2-5; V: TRBV10-3; CDR3: CAISETTTSGGGQETQYF
J: TRBJ1-1; V: TRBV4-1; CDR3: CASSQPGQNTEAFF